A single sample is the source of the 19 T cell receptor beta chains below, sequenced in a study of T-cell memory formation after mild COVID-19. Via MiXCR, TCRdb re-called the 5' RACE reads, giving one row per CDR3 protein. This sample has hundreds of thousands of distinct CDR3 sequences, with roughly 18% found just once. The specimen was PBMCs or a T cell subset sorted from them (not recorded which). The source of these receptors is an adult woman who had mild COVID-19 (a few samples of this study predate the infection). Cell type and time point are not known.

The chain has TRBV12-3 or TRBV12-4 and TRBJ2-1, with 14 bases fitting TRBD2. The length of the CDR3 is 18 residues. Trimming removed 5 bases from V and 3 bases from J; junction bases left unmatched: 9. CDR3 region: CASSPRLAGGPFYNEQFF. The CDR3 nucleotides read TGTGCCAGCAGTCCCAGACTAGCGGGGGGGCCTTTCTACAATGAGCAGTTCTTC.

This chain connects TRBV24-1 to TRBJ2-1; possible D gene TRBD2, 6 bases. CDR3 length: 14 residues. Germline loops: CDR1 KGHDR, CDR2 SFDVKD. V was pared by 4 bases and J by 7 bases, with 13 bases between. The CDR3 DNA sequence: TGTGCCACCAGTGACTCGGGACTGGCGAATGAGCAGTTCTTC. It translates to CATSDSGLANEQFF.

This chain connects TRBV12-3 or TRBV12-4 to TRBJ2-5; D remains unclear. V lost 3 bases and J lost 0, with 5 bases in between. The CDR3 runs 13 residues. The DNA for the CDR3 is TGTGCCAGCAGTTTTGGGTACCAAGAGACCCAGTACTTC. It yields the protein CASSFGYQETQYF.

This clonotype showed up many times. This chain connects TRBV4-3 to TRBJ1-1, with D possibly TRBD1 on 5 matching bases. The CDR3 is made up of 15 amino acids. V lost 1 base to trimming and J lost 1 base, with 10 bases between them. Germline V CDR1 and CDR2: LGHNA, YSLEER. CDR3 in DNA: TGCGCCAGCAGCCAAGGAGGGGCGTCGAACACTGAAGCTTTCTTT. Amino acid sequence: CASSQGGASNTEAFF.

The chain joins TRBV10-3 to TRBJ2-1, with 7 bases fitting TRBD1. This CDR3 has 13 residues. Germline values: CDR1 ENHRY, CDR2 SYGVKD. Trimming took 8 bases from V and 7 from J; bases not matched to a gene: 8. The CDR3 reads CAIGTELGNEQFF. The CDR3 DNA is TGTGCCATCGGGACAGAGCTGGGGAATGAGCAGTTCTTC.

The CDR3 loop reads CASSHDGRAGYNEQFF. DNA for the CDR3: TGTGCCAGCAGCCACGACGGGAGGGCCGGGTACAATGAGCAGTTCTTC. This sequence joins TRBV7-3 and TRBJ2-1, with 8 bases identical to TRBD2. CDR1 is SGHTA and CDR2 is FQGTGA in the germline V gene. V was pared by 5 bases and J by 4 bases, with 10 bases of the junction left unmatched. The CDR3 sequence is 16 residues long.

The chain has TRBV6-2 or TRBV6-3 and TRBJ2-5, with 9 nucleotides matching TRBD2. Germline CDR1 is MNHEY and CDR2 is SVGEGT. Trimming removed 5 bases from V and 5 bases from J; junction bases left unmatched: 12. The CDR3 consists of 16 residues. CDR3 protein: CASSLFSGRPRETQYF. CDR3 bases: TGTGCCAGCAGTCTCTTCAGCGGGAGGCCTCGGGAGACCCAGTACTTC.

This clonotype showed up just a few times. The chain uses TRBV7-9 and TRBJ2-2, with 7 bases identical to TRBD1. This CDR3 contains 16 residues. Germline values: CDR1 SEHNR, CDR2 FQNEAQ (reference sequence). After removal of 1 base from V and 0 bases from J, the junction contained 2 bases not matched to a gene. The chain's CDR3 is CASSLVGQANTGELFF. CDR3 DNA sequence: TGTGCCAGCAGCTTAGTTGGACAGGCGAACACCGGGGAGCTGTTTTTT. Looking up the rest from reference TRBV7-9 and TRBJ2-2 gives the full variable domain: DTGVSQNPRHKITKRGQNVTFRCDPISEHNRLYWYRQTLGQGPEFLTYFQNEAQLEKSRLLSDRFSAERPKGSFSTLEIQRTEQGDSAMYLCASSLVGQANTGELFFGEGSRLTVL.

This clonotype has only a few counts. This sequence joins TRBV7-3 and TRBJ2-3; TRBD2 matches 12 bases. Per the germline V gene, CDR1 is SGHTA and CDR2 is FQGTGA. The junction had 5 bases not matched to a gene; V was cut back by 4 bases and J by 6 bases. The CDR3 totals 15 residues. This chain's CDR3 is CASSYSGLAGDTQYF. CDR3 bases: TGTGCCAGCAGCTATTCCGGACTAGCGGGGGATACGCAGTATTTT.

Here the CDR3 reads CATSDYRPSGETQYF. CDR3 sequence (DNA): TGTGCCACCAGTGATTATAGACCAAGCGGAGAGACCCAGTACTTC. The chain has TRBV24-1 and TRBJ2-5; tentative D call: TRBD2 (5 bases). V shed 2 bases and J shed 4 bases, with 13 bases lying between them. This CDR3 spans 15 amino acids. Germline values: CDR1 KGHDR, CDR2 SFDVKD.

This clonotype was counted a few times. The V gene is TRBV6-2 or TRBV6-3, the J gene TRBJ1-1; no reliable D call. CDR3 size: 14 residues. Germline V gives CDR1 MNHEY, CDR2 SVGEGT. V lost 0 bases and J lost 0, with 5 bases in between. As DNA, the CDR3 is TGTGCCAGCAGTTACTCGGTCTTGAACACTGAAGCTTTCTTT. This sequence encodes CASSYSVLNTEAFF.

This clonotype was seen a few times. The rearrangement links TRBV10-3 to TRBJ2-7; D not certain. V lost 0 bases, J lost 2 bases, and 8 bases lay in between. There are 14 residues in the CDR3. Germline assignment: CDR1 ENHRY and CDR2 SYGVKD. The CDR3 here is CAISESVRPYEQYF. CDR3 in DNA: TGTGCCATCAGTGAGTCGGTCCGACCCTACGAGCAGTACTTC.

This clonotype was observed once. The chain links TRBV6-5 to TRBJ2-1; 10 bases map to TRBD2. CDR3 size: 14 residues. V was pared by 5 bases and J by 5 bases, with 3 bases of the junction left unmatched. CDR1 is MNHEY, CDR2 SVGAGI, per germline. CDR3 DNA sequence: TGTGCCAGCAGTGGACTAGCGGAAAACAATGAGCAGTTCTTC. Translated, it gives CASSGLAENNEQFF.

This sequence joins TRBV2 and TRBJ1-5, with TRBD1 matching over 9 bases. Germline lookup yields CDR1 SNHLY and CDR2 FYNNEI. J lost 1 base, V lost 11 bases, and 6 bases had no gene match. CDR3 length: 14 amino acids. The CDR3 bases are TGTGCCTCCAACAGGGGGCTAAGCAATCAGCCCCAGCATTTT. It specifies CASNRGLSNQPQHF.

This clonotype was recorded many times. This chain uses TRBV28 with TRBJ2-1; TRBD1 matches at 7 bases. The CDR3 has 14 amino acids. Germline V CDR1 and CDR2: MDHEN, SYDVKM. With V trimmed by 7 bases and J by 2 bases, 5 bases remained unmatched. The CDR3 sequence: CASIPGTAYNEQFF. CDR3 DNA: TGTGCCAGCATCCCCGGGACAGCCTACAATGAGCAGTTCTTC.

This clonotype turned up a few times. V gene TRBV11-1 combines with J gene TRBJ1-2, with D unresolved. Germline CDR1 is SGHAT and CDR2 is FQDESV (reference sequence). Trimming removed 2 bases at V and 4 bases at J, with 8 bases between. This CDR3 region has 13 residues. The CDR3 region is CASSLTIRYGYTF. DNA of the CDR3: TGTGCCAGCAGCTTAACGATCCGCTATGGCTACACCTTC.

The chain joins TRBV4-1 to TRBJ1-1, with 10 bases matching TRBD1. Germline V gene lookup returns CDR1 MGHRA and CDR2 YSYEKL. Unmatched junction bases numbered 3, after V lost 8 bases and J lost 0 bases. This CDR3 comprises 14 residues. Here the CDR3 reads CASRQGAMNTEAFF. The CDR3 bases are TGCGCCAGCCGACAGGGGGCCATGAACACTGAAGCTTTCTTT.

The J gene is TRBJ1-2, the V gene TRBV12-3 or TRBV12-4; D is ambiguous. V lost 5 bases, J lost 4 bases, and 8 bases lay in between. The CDR3 is 12 amino acids. CDR3 protein: CASSPEFYGYTF. Written as DNA, the CDR3 is TGTGCCAGCAGTCCGGAGTTCTATGGCTACACCTTC.

This clonotype was seen repeatedly, ten times or more. The chain links TRBV20-1 to TRBJ2-3; a possible D gene is TRBD1 (5 bases). This CDR3 is 14 amino acids long. The V end was cut by 5 bases, the J end by 2 bases, with 14 bases between. The germline CDR1 and CDR2 sequences are DFQATT and SNEGSKA (reference sequence). CDR3 in DNA: TGCAGTGCTCCGACAGAGACTTTCACAGATACGCAGTATTTT. Protein product: CSAPTETFTDTQYF.